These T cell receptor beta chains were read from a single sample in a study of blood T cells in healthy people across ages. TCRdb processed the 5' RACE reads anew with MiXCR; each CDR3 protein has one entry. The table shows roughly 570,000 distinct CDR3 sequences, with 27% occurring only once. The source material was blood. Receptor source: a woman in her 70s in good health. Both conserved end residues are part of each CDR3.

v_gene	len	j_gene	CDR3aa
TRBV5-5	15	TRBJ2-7	CVSSSGTSDSYEQYF
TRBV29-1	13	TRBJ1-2	CSIWTGGFYGYTF
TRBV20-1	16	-	CSARDGGGAPYNEQFF
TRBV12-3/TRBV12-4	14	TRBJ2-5	CASSLDSPEATQYF
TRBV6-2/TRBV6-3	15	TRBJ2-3	CASSSDRDYTDTQYF
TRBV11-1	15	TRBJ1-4	CAGSPDLMAGEKLFF
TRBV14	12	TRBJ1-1	CASSLQGTIAFF
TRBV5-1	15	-	CASSGASPSFLEQYF
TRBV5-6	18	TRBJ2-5	CASSLEVYPSTHQETQYF
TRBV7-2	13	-	CASSLVWESEQFF
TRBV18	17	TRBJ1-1	CASSNLGTSQRVTEAFF
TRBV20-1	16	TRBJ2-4	CSAFPSRLAEVNIQYF
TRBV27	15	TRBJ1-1	CASSLSMQGGTEAFF
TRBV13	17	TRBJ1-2	CASSSLGQGTVNYGYTF
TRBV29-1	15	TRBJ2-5	CSVEAVAGGRVSQYF
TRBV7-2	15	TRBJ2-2	CASSLLRGGTGELFF
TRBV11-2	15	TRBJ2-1	CASSSLPTGINEQFF
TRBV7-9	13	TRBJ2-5	CASTPGLVETQYF
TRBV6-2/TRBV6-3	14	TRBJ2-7	CASSQAGGPYEQYF
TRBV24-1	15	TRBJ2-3	CATSDLRDQVKTQYF
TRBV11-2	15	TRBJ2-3	CASSSLNGGTDTQYF
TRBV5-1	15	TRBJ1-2	CASSLNGQGVHGYTF
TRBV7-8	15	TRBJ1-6	CASSHDSSYNSPLHF
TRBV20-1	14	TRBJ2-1	CSARAARTNNEQFF
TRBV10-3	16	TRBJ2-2	CAISESPTVNTGELFF
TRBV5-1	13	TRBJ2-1	CASSRGQNNEQFF
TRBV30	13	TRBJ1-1	CAWSNDLNTEAFF
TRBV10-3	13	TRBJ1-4	CAAGSGTNEKLFF
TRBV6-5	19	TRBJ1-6	CASSSYVPGQSRGNSPLHF
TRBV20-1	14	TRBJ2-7	CSARERTGSYEQYF
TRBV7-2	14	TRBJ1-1	CASSFSPSDTEAFF
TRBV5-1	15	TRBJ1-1	CASSTRWLTGTEAFF
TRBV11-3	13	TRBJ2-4	CASSLGGKNIQYF
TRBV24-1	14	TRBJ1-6	CATSDRANNSPLHF
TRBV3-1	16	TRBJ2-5	CASRYHSGGGLGTQYF
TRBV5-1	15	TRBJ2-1	CASGGQGSSYNEQFF
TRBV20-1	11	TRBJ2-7	CSAKGSREQYF
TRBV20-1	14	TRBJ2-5	CSARGGAIQETQYF
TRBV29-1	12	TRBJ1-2	CSVGGSNYGYTF
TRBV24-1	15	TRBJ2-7	CATSDSRGAVYEQYF
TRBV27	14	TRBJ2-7	CASSFSRANYEQYF
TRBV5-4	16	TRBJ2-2	CASSLGAAANTGELFF
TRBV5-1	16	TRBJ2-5	CASSLAGSGEWETQYF
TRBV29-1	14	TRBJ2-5	CSVSVTAAQETQYF
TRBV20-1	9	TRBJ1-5	CSAGWPQHF
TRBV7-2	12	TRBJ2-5	CASSPPWETQYF
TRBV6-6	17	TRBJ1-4	CASRDRGRVRGYEKLFF
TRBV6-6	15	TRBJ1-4	CASSSQTGGDEKLFF
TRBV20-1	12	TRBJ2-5	CSAEGLDISQYF
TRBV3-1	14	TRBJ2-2	CASSVRGHTGELFF
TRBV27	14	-	CASSYRPRPNEQFF
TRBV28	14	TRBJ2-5	CASKNLQSRETQYF
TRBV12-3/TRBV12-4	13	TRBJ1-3	CASSGEAGFTIYF
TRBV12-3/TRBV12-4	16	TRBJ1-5	CASSSDRPYSNQPQHF
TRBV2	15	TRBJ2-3	CASTRLSGSTDTQYF
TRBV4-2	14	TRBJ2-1	CASSRESSYNEQFF
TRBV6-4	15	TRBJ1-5	CASSAGQVRNQPQHF
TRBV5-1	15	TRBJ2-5	CASSILGTGQETQYF
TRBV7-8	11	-	CASSSWDEQYF
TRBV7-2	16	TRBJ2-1	CASSFGLAGGYNEQFF